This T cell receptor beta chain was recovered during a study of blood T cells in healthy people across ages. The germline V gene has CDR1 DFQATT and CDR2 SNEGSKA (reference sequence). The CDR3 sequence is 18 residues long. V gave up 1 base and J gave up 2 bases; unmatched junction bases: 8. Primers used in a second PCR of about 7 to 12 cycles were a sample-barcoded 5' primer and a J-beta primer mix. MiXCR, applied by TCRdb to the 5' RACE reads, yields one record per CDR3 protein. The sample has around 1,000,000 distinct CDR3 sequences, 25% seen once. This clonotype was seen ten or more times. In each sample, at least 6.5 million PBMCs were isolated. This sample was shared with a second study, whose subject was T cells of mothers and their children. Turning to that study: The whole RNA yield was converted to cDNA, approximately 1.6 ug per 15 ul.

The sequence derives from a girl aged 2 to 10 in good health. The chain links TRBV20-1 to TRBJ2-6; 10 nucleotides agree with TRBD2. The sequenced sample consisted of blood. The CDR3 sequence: CSARAPGLASAGANVLTF. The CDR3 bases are TGCAGTGCTAGAGCCCCGGGACTAGCGAGTGCTGGGGCCAACGTCCTGACTTTC.